This note documents a single TCR beta chain sequence. These data come from a study of blood T cell repertoires in COVID-19. Germline CDR1 is SGHTA and CDR2 is FQGNSA. V gave up 6 bases and J gave up 7 bases, with 19 bases separating them. The CDR3 length is 15 residues. Under the authors' procedure: Counts of nucleated cells, estimated from reference gene primer amplification, were obtained. Assay: immunoSEQ multiplex PCR; the TCRdb copy retains only in-frame clones and omits some. The D gene and trimming were derived from the DNA, and the V and J assignments and clone size from that table. The sample carries some 250,000 clones, about nine tenths recorded once.

The V and J genes are TRBV7-2 and TRBJ2-1, with a weak D call TRBD2 (7 bases). The sequence came from a man aged 55 to 70 who had recovered from COVID-19. The sequenced sample was peripheral blood. In DNA form, the CDR3 reads TGTGCCAGCAGACGAGACGGGGGGCCGGGGAATGAGCAGTTCTTC. Protein product: CASRRDGGPGNEQFF.